A single sample is the source of the 21 T cell receptor beta chains below, sequenced in a study of response to subunit inactivated influenza vaccine. TCRdb used MiXCR to reprocess the RT-PCR reads, holding one entry per CDR3 protein. This sample has approximately 530,000 distinct CDR3 sequences, with 10% to 15% found just once. Sequencing used PBMCs from blood, obtained 45 days after vaccination. The origin of the receptors is a man over 45 who received an inactivated influenza vaccine.

This chain uses TRBV7-9 with TRBJ1-6; 7 nucleotides agree with TRBD1. Germline CDR1 and CDR2: SEHNR and FQNEAQ (reference sequence). The CDR3 is made up of 15 amino acids. Trimming removed 5 bases from V and 9 bases from J; junction bases left unmatched: 10. This CDR3 is CASSPRQGFSSPLHF. In DNA form, the CDR3 reads TGTGCCAGCAGCCCCCGACAGGGTTTTTCTTCACCCCTCCACTTT.

The chain has TRBV29-1 and TRBJ2-5; possible D gene TRBD1, 6 bases. The CDR3 contains 12 residues. V lost 3 bases to trimming and J lost 5 bases, with 10 bases between them. Germline V CDR1 and CDR2: SQVTM, ANQGSEA. CDR3 loop: CSVDRGWETQYF. The CDR3 coding sequence is TGCAGCGTTGACAGGGGATGGGAGACCCAGTACTTC.

The sample holds a few counts of this clonotype. The chain couples TRBV6-5 to TRBJ1-5; 9 nucleotides agree with TRBD1. This CDR3 is 14 amino acids long. V lost 4 bases and J lost 7; bases outside the gene matches: 5. Germline V gene sequence: CDR1 MNHEY, CDR2 SVGAGI. The CDR3 DNA follows: TGTGCCAGCAGTTCGGGACAGGGTTGGCAGCCCCAGCATTTT. It codes for CASSSGQGWQPQHF.

This clonotype was seen repeatedly, ten times or more. CDR3 bases: TGTGCCAGCAAACGAGATCCTGGGGCCAACGTCCTGACTTTC. Its protein product is CASKRDPGANVLTF. This chain links TRBV9 with TRBJ2-6; D remains unclear. The CDR3 loop spans 14 amino acids. V dropped 6 bases and J dropped 2 bases, with 9 bases sitting between them. CDR1 SGDLS and CDR2 YYNGEE come from the germline V gene. The full variable domain, rest sourced from reference TRBV9 and TRBJ2-6, is DSGVTQTPKHLITATGQRVTLRCSPRSGDLSVYWYQQSLDQGLQFLIQYYNGEERAKGNILERFSAQQFPDLHSELNLSSLELGDSALYFCASKRDPGANVLTFGAGSRLTVL.

The table lists this clonotype with a few counts. This chain joins TRBV7-3 and TRBJ2-1, with 9 nucleotides matching TRBD2. V shed 3 bases, J shed 5 bases, and the junction held 2 bases outside the gene matches. The CDR3 is 14 residues long. Germline values: CDR1 SGHTA, CDR2 FQGTGA. The chain's CDR3 is CASSLREGHNEQFF. The CDR3 nucleotides are TGTGCCAGCAGCTTGCGGGAGGGCCACAATGAGCAGTTCTTC.

This sequence joins TRBV7-9 and TRBJ2-1, with D possibly TRBD1 on 6 matching bases. The CDR3 loop spans 13 amino acids. V was clipped by 2 bases and J by 9 bases, with 11 bases between them. Germline V lookup: CDR1 SEHNR, CDR2 FQNEAQ (reference sequence). CDR3 in DNA: TGTGCCAGCAGCTTAAACAGGGACACTGAGCAGTTCTTC. It yields the protein CASSLNRDTEQFF.

This rearrangement joins TRBV4-3 to TRBJ2-1, with TRBD2 matching 10 bases. The CDR3 is made up of 17 amino acids. V gave up 3 bases and J gave up 7 bases; unmatched junction bases: 12. Germline assignment: CDR1 LGHNA and CDR2 YSLEER. DNA for the CDR3: TGCGCCAGCAGCCACCTCGTGGCACTAGCGGGGTCGAATGAGCAGTTCTTC. It yields the protein CASSHLVALAGSNEQFF.

The chain combines TRBV7-9 with TRBJ1-2; 7 nucleotides align to TRBD1. The CDR3 consists of 13 residues. From germline, CDR1 is SEHNR and CDR2 FQNEAQ (reference sequence). V lost 10 bases, J lost 3 bases, and 8 bases stayed unmatched. Here the CDR3 DNA reads TGTGCCACCCACAGGGGCTCGGACTATGGCTACACCTTC. Residues: CATHRGSDYGYTF.

This chain connects TRBV24-1 to TRBJ2-5; 7 bases align to TRBD1. Losses at the gene ends were 3 bases for V and 2 bases for J; bases not matched to a gene: 5. This CDR3 has 15 residues. Germline CDR1 reads KGHDR; CDR2 reads SFDVKD. Here the CDR3 reads CATSDAGTAQETQYF. The DNA of the CDR3 is TGTGCCACCAGTGATGCCGGGACAGCTCAAGAGACCCAGTACTTC.

This chain joins TRBV12-3 or TRBV12-4 and TRBJ1-2, with D possibly TRBD1 on 5 matching bases. The CDR3 extends over 14 amino acids. Trimming left V 6 bases short and J 8 bases short, with 19 bases between. Here the CDR3 reads CASSPDSLSTGYTF. The DNA of the CDR3 is TGTGCCAGCAGCCCAGACAGTTTATCTACCGGCTACACCTTC.

This rearrangement joins TRBV20-1 to TRBJ2-2, with D uncertain. V lost 5 bases and J lost 3, with 13 bases in between. Germline V lookup: CDR1 DFQATT, CDR2 SNEGSKA (reference sequence). This CDR3 contains 14 residues. The CDR3 region is CSASQRPYTGELFF. In DNA form, the CDR3 reads TGCAGTGCTTCTCAGAGACCCTACACCGGGGAGCTGTTTTTT.

This clonotype was seen repeatedly, ten times or more. J is TRBJ2-5 and V is TRBV4-1; 10 nucleotides match TRBD2. With V trimmed by 2 bases and J by 5 bases, 14 bases remained unmatched. The CDR3 loop spans 18 amino acids. Per the germline V gene, CDR1 is MGHRA and CDR2 is YSYEKL. The CDR3 reads CASSQLFMKREGPETQYF. CDR3 bases: TGCGCCAGCAGCCAATTGTTTATGAAGCGGGAGGGCCCGGAGACCCAGTACTTC.

This clonotype was counted ten times or more. This chain connects TRBV6-1 to TRBJ2-1; the match to TRBD2 covers 12 bases. The V and J ends lost 7 bases and 9 bases, in that order; junction bases with no gene match: 10. The CDR3 spans 15 residues. Germline V gene lookup returns CDR1 MNHNS and CDR2 SASEGT. For the CDR3, the DNA is TGTGCCAGCACCAACCTAGCGGGGGGGCCCGGTGAGCAGTTCTTC. It is translated as CASTNLAGGPGEQFF.

The chain employs TRBV4-1 and TRBJ2-3; the D gene is possibly TRBD2 (5 bases). The CDR3 runs 14 residues. The V gene's germline CDR1 is MGHRA and CDR2 YSYEKL. V lost 2 bases to trimming and J lost 9 bases, with 15 bases between them. Here the CDR3 DNA reads TGCGCCAGCAGCCAACCCCCACGGGGAGCCACGCAGTATTTT. Amino acids: CASSQPPRGATQYF.

J is TRBJ2-5 and V is TRBV11-2; a weak D match, TRBD2 (5 bases). The germline CDR1 and CDR2 sequences are SGHAT and FQNNGV. The CDR3 runs 16 residues. V lost 5 bases and J 2 bases, leaving 18 bases between the germline ends. CDR3 sequence reads: CASSLSFQRTQETQYF. In nucleotides, the CDR3 is TGTGCCAGCAGCCTAAGTTTCCAGCGGACTCAAGAGACCCAGTACTTC.

This clonotype appeared a few times. J is TRBJ2-3 and V is TRBV7-9; 7 nucleotides line up with TRBD1. The V segment lost 1 base and the J segment 5 bases; nucleotides outside the gene matches: 6. CDR3 length: 15 amino acids. Germline V gene sequence: CDR1 SEHNR, CDR2 FQNEAQ (reference sequence). CDR3 region: CASSLVQGRGDTQYF. The CDR3, as DNA: TGTGCCAGCAGCTTAGTACAGGGGCGAGGAGATACGCAGTATTTT.

J is TRBJ2-2 and V is TRBV6-1; the D gene is possibly TRBD1 (6 bases). This CDR3 contains 14 residues. The V and J ends lost 6 bases and 3 bases respectively, with 11 bases between them. Germline assignment: CDR1 MNHNS and CDR2 SASEGT. CDR3 in DNA: TGTGCCAGCAGCCGAAACAGGGACACCGGGGAGCTGTTTTTT. As protein: CASSRNRDTGELFF.

This clonotype was seen a few times. The chain joins TRBV4-1 to TRBJ1-1, with a weak D call TRBD1 (5 bases). The CDR3 spans 17 residues. Per germline, CDR1 MGHRA and CDR2 YSYEKL. V was trimmed by 2 bases and J by 0 bases, leaving 16 bases between them. CDR3 amino acids: CASSQLGTAGVNTEAFF. The CDR3 DNA reads TGCGCCAGCAGCCAACTTGGGACGGCGGGAGTGAACACTGAAGCTTTCTTT.

This clonotype was counted many times. The chain couples TRBV12-3 or TRBV12-4 to TRBJ1-3; D unresolved. The CDR3 spans 11 residues. Trimming left V 3 bases short and J 5 bases short, with 2 bases between. CDR3 nucleotides: TGTGCCAGCAGTTTGCGAAACACCATATATTTT. Translation: CASSLRNTIYF.

Comments on this clonotype: One junction end disagrees with the germline gene, perhaps due to a read error. V usage is TRBV5-6 and J usage is TRBJ2-5, with 8 bases fitting TRBD2. This CDR3 comprises 15 residues. CDR1 is SGHDT and CDR2 is YYEEEE in the germline V gene. CDR3 nucleotide sequence: TGTGCCAGCAGCCTTCTATCCCTGTCGGCGGGGGGTGTGAACTTC. This encodes CASSLLSLSAGGVNF.

This clonotype was detected a few times. The chain recombines TRBV18 with TRBJ2-3; possibly TRBD1 for D (6 bases). This CDR3 comprises 16 residues. Germline CDR1 is KGHSH and CDR2 is LQKENI. Trimming removed 0 bases from V and 0 bases from J, with 10 bases in between. As DNA, the CDR3 is TGTGCCAGCTCACCACCGCAGGGGCGAAGCACAGATACGCAGTATTTT. It is translated as CASSPPQGRSTDTQYF. Complete variable domain (other parts from reference TRBV18 and TRBJ2-3): NAGVMQNPRHLVRRRGQEARLRCSPMKGHSHVYWYRQLPEEGLKFMVYLQKENIIDESGMPKERFSAEFPKEGPSILRIQQVVRGDSAAYFCASSPPQGRSTDTQYFGPGTRLTVL.